Listed here is a single TCR beta chain. For each CDR3 protein, TCRdb gives one entry from its re-call of the 5' RACE reads, without DNA. Here the sample table reports about 260,000 distinct CDR3 sequences. The sample comes from a study of T cells expressing NK-cell markers. The sequencing sample was made of blood T cells: a sorted CD56 or NKG2C T cell subset, CD4+ or CD8+ T cells, or bulk PBMC T cells (not recorded which). This TCR came from a man younger than 30 in good health.

CDR3 amino acids: CASSFDSGKGDLFF. This sequence joins TRBV7-3 and TRBJ2-2; as DNA is missing, the TRBD2 call by TCRdb cannot be tested. The V gene's germline CDR1 is SGHTA and CDR2 FQGTGA. This CDR3 is 14 amino acids long.